Listed below are T cell receptor beta chains from one sample, sequenced in a study of prognosis after radiotherapy for stage I lung cancer. From the multiplex PCR reads, TCRdb called clonotypes with MiXCR, one entry per CDR3 protein. Of about 59,000 distinct CDR3 sequences listed, more than 20% were seen once; the top ten hold under 10%. The starting material was PBMCs, obtained before or after stereotactic body radiation therapy (not recorded which). The receptors originated from a donor older than 45 with non-small cell lung cancer. The conserved cysteine and the conserved F or W are not part of the CDR3 here.

j_gene | v_gene | CDR3aa
TRBJ1-2 | TRBV6-1 | ASSDRHYGYT
TRBJ1-3 | TRBV4-1 | ASSQETPQGARGNTIY
TRBJ2-7 | TRBV6-5 | ASSYSNNYEQY
TRBJ2-7 | TRBV7-9 | ASSLAEASLSEQY
TRBJ2-7 | TRBV6-2/TRBV6-3 | ASSYDFRDRGYEQY
TRBJ2-1 | TRBV6-1 | ASSNTLGTVNEQF
TRBJ1-5 | TRBV29-1 | SDRGPLNQPQH
TRBJ2-1 | TRBV6-9 | AGSWPPSGTSGKNEQF
TRBJ1-2 | TRBV29-1 | SALGGSNYGYT
TRBJ1-1 | TRBV6-1 | ASSPTENTEAF
TRBJ2-1 | TRBV7-3 | ATGTSGGGEQF
TRBJ1-5 | TRBV19 | ATRGSALNQPQH
TRBJ1-4 | TRBV11-2 | ASSPERGYTNEKLF
TRBJ2-2 | TRBV19 | ASSIVPLLGELF
TRBJ2-2 | TRBV6-2/TRBV6-3 | AGSPQGADTGDLF
TRBJ1-6 | TRBV20-1 | SAREGVRGKYNSPLH
TRBJ1-2 | TRBV20-1 | SAETGGNYGYT
TRBJ1-5 | TRBV5-5 | ASSTGQGTLNQPQH
TRBJ2-7 | TRBV3-1 | ASSQDPGSHEQY
TRBJ2-3 | TRBV5-6 | ASSLLQRTDTQY
TRBJ1-5 | TRBV7-2 | ASSLDGTFQPQH
TRBJ2-7 | TRBV11-2 | ASSLGRREQY
TRBJ2-3 | TRBV5-1 | ASSLAGGDTDTQY
TRBJ2-5 | TRBV3-1 | ASSYSLGYQETQY
TRBJ2-1 | TRBV19 | ASSIFQDRRPYNEQF
TRBJ1-2 | TRBV20-1 | SAREGGTAYGYT
TRBJ2-1 | TRBV7-8 | ASSALGGGEQF
TRBJ2-1 | TRBV7-6 | ASSLASTSGGVYNEQF
TRBJ2-7 | TRBV7-2 | ASSFVSEITYEQY
TRBJ1-1 | TRBV6-5 | ASSYSKGTEAF
TRBJ2-1 | TRBV9 | ASSVGQGRPNDNEQF
TRBJ2-1 | TRBV15 | ATSRDRRLAGALEQF
TRBJ1-1 | TRBV3-1 | ASSQESVVMNTEAF
TRBJ2-3 | TRBV9 | ASSPGGGDTQY
TRBJ2-2 | TRBV28 | ASSLGGPNTGELF
TRBJ2-7 | TRBV3-1 | ASSQEGISNEQY
TRBJ2-6 | TRBV7-9 | ASSLGAGSGANVLT
TRBJ2-5 | TRBV30 | AWEGPTEQETQY
TRBJ2-2 | TRBV30 | AWSVEAGFTGELF
TRBJ1-5 | TRBV27 | ASSGQGRRNQPHH
TRBJ1-1 | TRBV4-1 | ASSQEPGGIVTEAF
TRBJ2-5 | TRBV5-1 | ASSSRAIQETQY
TRBJ2-2 | TRBV9 | ASSVAPGNTGELF
TRBJ2-1 | TRBV20-1 | SARRRRGLDEQF
TRBJ1-6 | TRBV20-1 | TSAGTVNSPLH
TRBJ1-4 | TRBV19 | ASRPLGDEGEKLF
TRBJ2-5 | TRBV2 | ASSGRSGGQETQY
TRBJ1-5 | TRBV6-2/TRBV6-3 | ASIPSGASNQPQH
TRBJ2-1 | TRBV10-3 | AISEGSGAYNEQF
TRBJ2-2 | TRBV28 | ASSHYSGARSGELF
TRBJ2-1 | TRBV20-1 | SARVGADYNEQF
TRBJ1-5 | TRBV2 | ASSEARAVVAQPQH
TRBJ1-2 | TRBV29-1 | SVPGGIGYT
TRBJ1-1 | TRBV6-1 | ASWSVSTEAF
TRBJ2-1 | TRBV5-1 | ASSSGLAGGNEQF